This T cell receptor beta chain was retrieved from a study of Ad26.COV2.S vaccination and SARS-CoV-2 variants. Study as a whole: Donor allocation was to the COV1001 Ad26.COV2.S trial arm.

The assay was immunoSEQ multiplex PCR, and TCRdb's table has in-frame clones only and misses some. The sample consists of approximately 350,000 clones, roughly 80% of them appearing once. Stated treatment: 19 received Ad26.COV2.S at low or high dose, single or two shots; several received placebo; per-sample allocation not given. The investigators took samples on day 63 after the first vaccine or placebo injection. An adult aged 18-55 years in Boston served as the donor. Participants' vaccine, an Ad26 vector, delivered Wuhan-strain SARS-CoV-2 spike. V was clipped by 3 bases and J by 1 base; unmatched bases: 5. This CDR3 is 16 amino acids long. Germline values: CDR1 MNHEY, CDR2 SMNVEV (reference sequence).

The chain couples TRBV27 to TRBJ2-3; 9 nucleotides agree with TRBD1. The receptor was derived from a person between 18 and 60 years old who received the Ad26.COV2.S COVID-19 vaccine or a placebo. The sample in question was peripheral blood, obtained in a trial of Ad26.COV2.S vaccine versus placebo. DNA of the CDR3: TGTGCCAGCAGTTTCCTCCGGGACAGGGGCACAGATACGCAGTATTTT. The encoded protein is CASSFLRDRGTDTQYF.